This TCR beta chain came from a study of blood T cell repertoires in COVID-19. Looking at the study overall: The analysed material was cDNA or gDNA that came from T cells, B-cell-depleted T cells, or PBMCs.

Generated by immunoSEQ multiplex PCR, the TCRdb table keeps only in-frame clones and is missing some. The sample gives some 300,000 clones, roughly 89% of which show up once; more than 0.85% is in the top ten. With V trimmed by 4 bases and J by 2 bases, 12 bases remained unmatched. The germline gives CDR1 LGHNA, CDR2 YSLEER. This CDR3 spans 19 amino acids. The chain links TRBV4-3 to TRBJ2-1; the match to TRBD2 covers 12 bases. Sequenced input: peripheral blood. The TCR was taken from a woman in her thirties or forties with COVID-19, enrolled during active disease. CDR3: CASSRIGASGRAAYNEQFF. The CDR3, as DNA: TGCGCCAGCAGCCGGATAGGGGCTAGCGGGAGGGCCGCCTACAATGAGCAGTTCTTC.